These T cell receptor beta chains were read from a single sample in a study of blood T cells in healthy people across ages. One entry per CDR3 protein results from TCRdb running MiXCR on the 5' RACE reads. The data show about 680,000 distinct CDR3 sequences, 49% seen once. The material sequenced was blood. The receptors derive from a woman aged 55-75 years in good health. The CDR3 runs from the conserved cysteine through the conserved F or W. A D gene is named only where the DNA matches it firmly. The listing skips clone size in some rows; elsewhere it reads once, few, many or a size class.

>.|TRBV7-2|.|TRBJ2-2
TGTGCCAGCAGCTTAGAGGGGGTTGGGTTGAACACCGGGGAGCTGTTTTTT
CASSLEGVGLNTGELFF
>.|TRBV19|TRBD1|TRBJ2-1
TGTGCCAGTAGTACATCCGACAGGGTTAATGAGCAGTTCTTC
CASSTSDRVNEQFF
>few|TRBV7-2|TRBD2|TRBJ2-3
TGTGCCAGCAGCCTCCCGACTAGCCTAGATACGCAGTATTTT
CASSLPTSLDTQYF
>.|TRBV29-1|TRBD2|TRBJ2-5
TGCAGCGTCCCACAGCGGGGGAAAGAGACCCAGTACTTC
CSVPQRGKETQYF
>few|TRBV24-1|.|TRBJ2-5
TGTGCCACCAGTGATTTAGGGCCGCACCAGTACTTC
CATSDLGPHQYF
>few|TRBV7-2|TRBD1|TRBJ1-5
TGTGCCAGCAGCTTACGGGGACAGGATAATCGGCCCCAGCATTTT
CASSLRGQDNRPQHF
>.|TRBV20-1|.|TRBJ1-4
TGCAGTGCTGGGGGTACCCAGGAAAAACTGTTTTTT
CSAGGTQEKLFF
>many|TRBV11-2|TRBD2|TRBJ2-1
TGTGCCAGCAGCTTAGTTCGCACTAGCGGTCACAATGAGCAGTTCTTC
CASSLVRTSGHNEQFF
>.|TRBV30|.|TRBJ1-2
TGTGCCTGGCACAACAGGGCTGGCTACACCTTC
CAWHNRAGYTF
>.|TRBV6-2/TRBV6-3|.|TRBJ2-2
TGTGCCAGCAGCCGGGGAAGGGACGGGGAGCTGTTTTTT
CASSRGRDGELFF
>.|TRBV3-1|.|TRBJ1-4
TGTGCCAGCAGCCAAGGGGCAGGGAAACGGGAAAAACTGTTTTTT
CASSQGAGKREKLFF
>.|TRBV12-3/TRBV12-4|.|TRBJ2-2
TGTGCCAGCAGTTCGGTTTCCGGGGAGCTGTTTTTT
CASSSVSGELFF
>few|TRBV7-9|TRBD2|TRBJ2-1
TGTGCCAGCAGCCCCACTAGCGGGAACGTGCGAGAGCAGTTCTTC
CASSPTSGNVREQFF
>few|TRBV29-1|TRBD1|TRBJ2-6
TGCAGCGTTGGACAGGGGGCGAACTCTGGGGCCAACGTCCTGACTTTC
CSVGQGANSGANVLTF
>.|TRBV7-7|TRBD2|TRBJ2-2
TGTGCTAGCAGCGTAACCAGCGGGAGAGGGCCCGGGGAGCTGTTTTTT
CASSVTSGRGPGELFF
>.|TRBV7-2|.|TRBJ2-5
TGTGCCAGCAGCTTGGGAGGCCTGTACCAAGAGACCCAGTACTTC
CASSLGGLYQETQYF
>.|TRBV29-1|.|TRBJ1-1
TGCAGCGTTCCATTCGAGGGGGGACGGGTGGAAATGAACACTGAAGCTTTCTTT
CSVPFEGGRVEMNTEAFF
>few|TRBV5-1|.|TRBJ2-2
TGCGCCAGCAGGTTCGAGAGCGGGGAGCTGTTTTTT
CASRFESGELFF
>.|TRBV6-6|TRBD1|TRBJ1-2
TGTGCCAGCGGCCGAATCTCAGGGGGGGATGGCTACACCTTC
CASGRISGGDGYTF
>.|TRBV5-6|TRBD2|TRBJ2-2
TGTGCCAGCATCCCAGCGGGGACCAACACCGGGGAGCTGTTTTTT
CASIPAGTNTGELFF
>.|TRBV24-1|.|TRBJ2-1
TGTGCCACCAGTGATCCGTCGTTCAGTCCCTACAATGAGCAGTTCTTC
CATSDPSFSPYNEQFF
>many|TRBV6-2/TRBV6-3|.|TRBJ2-2
TGTGCCAGCAGTTACTACGACTACAGGAACACCGGGGAGCTGTTTTTT
CASSYYDYRNTGELFF
>.|TRBV25-1|.|TRBJ2-5
TGTGCCAGAGGGGCTGACCAAGAGACCCAGTACTTC
CARGADQETQYF
>.|TRBV6-2/TRBV6-3|.|TRBJ2-1
TGTGCCAGCAGTTACACCAGCCTGGGGGGCACAGATACGCAGTTCTTC
CASSYTSLGGTDTQFF
>.|TRBV18|.|TRBJ2-7
TGTGCCAGCTCACCAACGTTCGGTGAGCAGTACTTC
CASSPTFGEQYF
>.|TRBV6-5|.|TRBJ2-7
TGTGCCAGCAGCCAAGTCCTGGGGGCAGACGAGCAGTACTTC
CASSQVLGADEQYF
>.|TRBV29-1|.|TRBJ2-7
TGCAGCGTTGGGAACAGAGACAATGAGCAGTACTTC
CSVGNRDNEQYF
>.|TRBV3-1|.|TRBJ2-7
TGTGCCAGCAGCCAAGATCAAGGCAGGGGATCCTACGAGCAGTACTTC
CASSQDQGRGSYEQYF
>.|TRBV9|.|TRBJ2-1
TGTGCCAGCAGCGTAGGTCGAGGCAATGAGCAGTTCTTC
CASSVGRGNEQFF
>.|TRBV20-1|.|TRBJ2-6
TGCAGTGCCCACCACTCTGGGGCCAACGTCCTGACTTTC
CSAHHSGANVLTF
>.|TRBV29-1|.|TRBJ2-5
TGCAGCGTTGGATCAGGAGCAGGGAAGACCCAGTACTTC
CSVGSGAGKTQYF
>few|TRBV5-1|.|TRBJ2-7
TGCGCCAGCAGCAACGAACCGCCGTACGAGCAGTACTTC
CASSNEPPYEQYF
>.|TRBV7-9|.|TRBJ2-7
TGTGCCAGCAGCCCCGCGACGGCGTCCGGTACCTACGAGCAGTACTTC
CASSPATASGTYEQYF
>.|TRBV10-3|.|TRBJ1-3
TGTGCCATCAGTGATGTAGGACTCTCTGGAAACACCATATATTTT
CAISDVGLSGNTIYF
>.|TRBV29-1|TRBD2|TRBJ2-7
TGCAGCGTTGGGGGTGGACTAGCGGGAGGAGGGTCCTACGAGCAGTACTTC
CSVGGGLAGGGSYEQYF
>.|TRBV7-3|TRBD1|TRBJ2-1
TGTGCCAGCAGCTTAACGGCGGACAGGGTAGAGACCCAGTTCTTC
CASSLTADRVETQFF
>few|TRBV2|.|TRBJ2-7
TGTGCCATTGACCGTGGTCTCTACGAGCAGTACTTC
CAIDRGLYEQYF
>few|TRBV7-8|.|TRBJ2-1
TGTGCCAGCAGTCGCCGAGGTGCAGGGGACCAGTTCTTC
CASSRRGAGDQFF
>.|TRBV7-9|.|TRBJ1-1
TGTGCCAGCAGCCGGGGGTCTGAAGCTTTCTTT
CASSRGSEAFF
>.|TRBV10-3|TRBD1|TRBJ2-7
TGTGCCATCAGTCTCGGGACAGGGGTCCACGAGCAGTACTTC
CAISLGTGVHEQYF
>.|TRBV6-6|.|TRBJ2-7
TGTGCCAGCAGTTACAGATCCGGGGGCTCCTACGAGCAGTACTTC
CASSYRSGGSYEQYF
>many|TRBV29-1|TRBD2|TRBJ2-3
TGCAGCGTAGTAGCGGGAGCTAGCACAGATACGCAGTATTTT
CSVVAGASTDTQYF
>.|TRBV20-1|.|TRBJ2-7
TGCAGTGCTAGCGGAGACTCGAAACCCTACGAGCAGTACTTC
CSASGDSKPYEQYF
>.|TRBV20-1|.|TRBJ2-6
TGCAGTGCTCTGATGGGGTCCTCTGGGGCCAACGTCCTGACTTTC
CSALMGSSGANVLTF
>.|TRBV20-1|TRBD1|TRBJ2-6
TGCAGTGCTTGGGACAGTCTTATGGGGGGGGCCAACGTCCTGACTTTC
CSAWDSLMGGANVLTF
>few|TRBV7-9|.|TRBJ2-1
TGTGCCAGCAGCTTAGACCGGGTTCAGTTCTTC
CASSLDRVQFF
>few|TRBV5-1|.|TRBJ2-3
TGCGCCAGCAGCTTGACCCAAGATACGCAGTATTTT
CASSLTQDTQYF
>.|TRBV5-1|.|TRBJ2-2
TGCGCCAGCAGCTTGGTGGCTAGCCGGCAATACACCGGGGAGCTGTTTTTT
CASSLVASRQYTGELFF